The 6 T cell receptor beta chains listed next were all sequenced from one sample in a study of T cell responses to AZD1222 COVID-19 vaccine. Data came from immunoSEQ multiplex PCR; TCRdb stores just in-frame clones and leaves some out. The repertoire holds over 150,000 clones, around 90% seen once, with 0.49% in the top ten. The sequencing used peripheral blood, collected on day 0 of AZD1222 vaccination. The receptors stem from an adult in good health.

The J gene is TRBJ2-1, the V gene TRBV3-1 (or the pseudogene TRBV3-2), with TRBD2 identical over 13 bases. V was pared by 4 bases and J by 8 bases, with 8 bases of the junction left unmatched. Germline V gene sequence: CDR1 LGHDT, CDR2 YNNKEL (reference sequence). The CDR3 has 16 amino acids. This CDR3 reads CASSLALAGGNHEQFF. CDR3 coding DNA: TGTGCCAGCAGCCTTGCACTAGCGGGAGGGAATCATGAGCAGTTCTTC.

CDR3 region: CASSVGGTSGDLYEQYF. The CDR3 bases are TGTGCCAGCAGCGTTGGTGGGACTAGCGGGGATCTCTACGAGCAGTACTTC. The rearrangement links TRBV9 to TRBJ2-7; TRBD2 matches at 13 bases. The CDR3 covers 17 residues. V trimming: 2 bases; J trimming: 3 bases; junction bases outside the gene matches: 8. Germline values: CDR1 SGDLS, CDR2 YYNGEE.

This chain connects TRBV7-9 to TRBJ2-5; D is ambiguous. V lost 1 base and J 1 base, leaving 10 bases between the germline ends. The CDR3 runs to 15 residues. Germline-derived CDR1 and CDR2 are SEHNR and FQNEAQ (reference sequence). CDR3 bases: TGTGCCAGCAGCTTAGACGGCAAACCCCAAGAGACCCAGTACTTC. It is translated as CASSLDGKPQETQYF.

V usage is TRBV9 and J usage is TRBJ2-5; no clear D gene. From germline, CDR1 is SGDLS and CDR2 YYNGEE. V lost 3 bases to trimming and J lost 0 bases, with 9 bases between them. CDR3 length: 14 residues. As DNA, the CDR3 is TGTGCCAGCAGCGCTAGACGGTACCAAGAGACCCAGTACTTC. Translating gives CASSARRYQETQYF.

This clone appeared once. The chain recombines TRBV25-1 with TRBJ1-6, with 7 bases that match TRBD1. CDR3 length: 14 amino acids. Germline values: CDR1 MGHDK, CDR2 SYGVNS. J gave up 10 bases and V 2 bases, and 5 bases lay outside the gene matches. The CDR3 is CASSEIGDRSPLHF. In nucleotides, the CDR3 is TGTGCCAGCAGTGAAATAGGGGACAGATCACCCCTCCACTTT.

The chain combines TRBV7-3 with TRBJ1-2; D is unresolved. CDR1 is SGHTA, CDR2 FQGTGA, per germline. This CDR3 has 13 residues. V shed 1 base and J shed 8 bases, with 11 bases lying between them. The chain's CDR3 is CASSLRAGEGYTF. The CDR3 bases are TGTGCCAGCAGCTTAAGAGCTGGGGAAGGCTACACCTTC.